Presented here are 25 T cell receptor beta chains from one specimen sequenced in a study of blood T cell repertoires in COVID-19. Produced via immunoSEQ multiplex PCR; TCRdb's table is partial and in-frame only. The sample contains some 250,000 clones, approximately 91% of which appear only once. Sequencing used peripheral blood. These receptors all stem from a woman in her 30s with acute or convalescent COVID-19.

The chain is built from TRBV6-5 and TRBJ2-7, with 7 bases matching TRBD2. The CDR3 has 14 amino acids. The V gene's germline CDR1 is MNHEY and CDR2 SVGAGI. J lost 3 bases, V lost 7 bases, and 9 bases had no gene match. The CDR3 DNA reads as TGTGCCAGCAATCGGGGAGGGCCTTTCTACGAGCAGTACTTC. Translated, it gives CASNRGGPFYEQYF.

J is TRBJ2-3 and V is TRBV5-1; TRBD2 might be the D (5 bases). The CDR3 is 12 residues long. CDR1 and CDR2 from the germline V gene are SGHRS and YFSETQ. Trimming removed 4 bases from V and 4 bases from J, with 7 bases in between. The CDR3 protein is CASSPDSDTQYF. The DNA for the CDR3 is TGCGCCAGCAGCCCGGACTCAGATACGCAGTATTTT.

The gene calls are TRBV6-6 and TRBJ1-1; 7 bases line up with TRBD1. The CDR3 spans 13 residues. Germline V lookup: CDR1 MNHNY, CDR2 SVGAGI (reference sequence). V was pared by 11 bases and J by 4 bases, with 10 bases of the junction left unmatched. CDR3 in DNA: TGTGCCGGTTCAGAGGGGGCGCGCACTGAAGCTTTCTTT. Its protein product is CAGSEGARTEAFF.

The chain combines TRBV30 with TRBJ1-2, with 8 bases aligning to TRBD1. Germline CDR1 is GTSNPN and CDR2 is SVGIG (reference sequence). The CDR3 covers 14 residues. V dropped 1 base and J dropped 4; count of bases not matched to a gene: 5. Here the CDR3 reads CAWSAGGGGYGYTF. The DNA for the CDR3 is TGTGCCTGGAGTGCAGGGGGCGGGGGCTATGGCTACACCTTC.

This chain uses TRBV5-4 with TRBJ2-7, with D unclear. The length of the CDR3 is 14 residues. The V and J ends lost 0 bases and 0 bases respectively, with 7 bases between them. The V gene's germline CDR1 is SGHNT and CDR2 YYREEE (reference sequence). CDR3 region: CASSLELSSYEQYF. The CDR3 DNA follows: TGTGCCAGCAGCTTGGAGCTGAGCTCCTACGAGCAGTACTTC.

A remark on this clone: The junction departs from germline at one end; a sequencing error may be responsible. This rearrangement joins TRBV7-9 to TRBJ1-1; D perhaps matches TRBD1 (5 bases). CDR1 is SEHNR and CDR2 is FQNEAQ in the germline V gene (reference sequence). CDR3 size: 14 residues. The CDR3 DNA follows: TGTGCCAGCAGCTTAGAATTAAGGCAGGGCAGGATTTTTTTT. This codes for CASSLELRQGRIFF.

This clone was detected only once. V is TRBV2 and J is TRBJ2-7; 11 bases are a match to TRBD2. This CDR3 spans 13 amino acids. V trimming: 9 bases; J trimming: 2 bases; junction bases outside the gene matches: 3. Germline CDR1 reads SNHLY; CDR2 reads FYNNEI. This CDR3 reads CARGTSGTYEQYF. The DNA of the CDR3 is TGTGCCAGAGGGACTAGCGGAACCTACGAGCAGTACTTC.

The chain combines TRBV27 with TRBJ1-5, with no clear D. V dropped 8 bases and J dropped 6 bases, with 11 bases sitting between them. Germline V CDR1 and CDR2: MNHEY, SMNVEV (reference sequence). The CDR3 totals 12 residues. CDR3 region: CASSGISQPQHF. The CDR3 nucleotides are TGTGCCAGCTCCGGGATTTCTCAGCCCCAGCATTTT.

The V and J genes are TRBV19 and TRBJ2-1, with 11 bases aligning to TRBD2. The junction had 7 bases not matched to a gene; V was cut back by 6 bases and J by 0 bases. Looked up from germline, CDR1 is LNHDA and CDR2 is SQIVND (reference sequence). CDR3 length: 17 amino acids. The CDR3 reads CASRAPSGRPSYNEQFF. The CDR3 nucleotides are TGTGCCAGTAGGGCGCCTAGCGGGAGGCCCTCCTACAATGAGCAGTTCTTC.

J is TRBJ2-1 and V is TRBV7-6; D is uncertain. This CDR3 is built from 15 residues. The V gene lost 6 bases and the J gene lost 0 bases, with 12 bases spanning the gap. CDR1 and CDR2 from the germline V gene are SGHVS and FNYEAQ. The CDR3 loop reads CASSSTLSSYNEQFF. The CDR3 nucleotides are TGTGCCAGCAGTTCAACACTAAGCTCCTACAATGAGCAGTTCTTC.

J is TRBJ1-2 and V is TRBV9; D unresolved. Per germline, CDR1 SGDLS and CDR2 YYNGEE. V lost 0 bases and J lost 3, with 3 bases in between. This CDR3 region has 12 residues. As DNA, the CDR3 is TGTGCCAGCAGCGTAGCAGACTATGGCTACACCTTC. Translating gives CASSVADYGYTF. The full variable domain, in which reference TRBV9 and TRBJ1-2 provide the parts outside the CDR3, is DSGVTQTPKHLITATGQRVTLRCSPRSGDLSVYWYQQSLDQGLQFLIQYYNGEERAKGNILERFSAQQFPDLHSELNLSSLELGDSALYFCASSVADYGYTFGSGTRLTVV.

V gene TRBV19 combines with J gene TRBJ2-5, with D hard to call. Trimming stripped 5 bases from V and 5 bases from J, with 12 bases between. Per the germline V gene, CDR1 is LNHDA and CDR2 is SQIVND (reference sequence). The CDR3 spans 13 residues. The chain's CDR3 is CASSLALIETQYF. In DNA, the CDR3 is TGTGCCAGTAGTTTGGCCTTAATTGAGACCCAGTACTTC.

The chain joins TRBV3-1 (or the pseudogene TRBV3-2) to TRBJ2-7; 8 nucleotides agree with TRBD2. V was pared by 2 bases and J by 3 bases, with 6 bases of the junction left unmatched. Germline V CDR1 and CDR2: LGHDT, YNNKEL (reference sequence). The CDR3 sequence is 15 residues long. For the CDR3, the DNA is TGTGCCAGCAGCCAAAGTGGCGGGGGGTTCTACGAGCAGTACTTC. This encodes CASSQSGGGFYEQYF.

This chain joins TRBV7-6 and TRBJ1-1, with TRBD1 as a possible D gene (5 bases). The length of the CDR3 is 15 residues. Germline-derived CDR1 and CDR2 are SGHVS and FNYEAQ. Trimming took 0 bases from V and 4 from J, leaving 12 bases between them. CDR3 residues: CASSLAGGAGTEAFF. CDR3 DNA: TGTGCCAGCAGCTTAGCCGGAGGGGCTGGCACTGAAGCTTTCTTT.

The chain joins TRBV4-1 to TRBJ1-6; D uncertain. V was pared by 1 base and J by 7 bases, with 8 bases between. CDR3 length: 14 amino acids. Germline V gene sequence: CDR1 MGHRA, CDR2 YSYEKL. The CDR3: CASSQGGINSPLHF. DNA of the CDR3: TGCGCCAGCAGCCAAGGAGGGATCAATTCACCCCTCCACTTT.

This chain uses TRBV6-2 or TRBV6-3 with TRBJ1-2; 10 nucleotides agree with TRBD1. V dropped 0 bases and J dropped 4; count of bases not matched to a gene: 17. The CDR3 loop spans 20 amino acids. The germline V gene has CDR1 MNHEY and CDR2 SVGEGT. CDR3 nucleotides: TGTGCCAGCAGTTACTCGGAAGTCGGGGACAGGGGAGGAGAGGCCTATGGCTACACCTTC. Its protein is CASSYSEVGDRGGEAYGYTF.

The chain is built from TRBV19 and TRBJ2-3; D perhaps matches TRBD2 (5 bases). Germline V lookup: CDR1 LNHDA, CDR2 SQIVND (reference sequence). V lost 3 bases and J 2 bases, leaving 9 bases between the germline ends. The CDR3 is 14 residues long. The CDR3 here is CASSMSDFTDTQYF. As DNA, the CDR3 is TGTGCCAGTAGTATGTCGGACTTCACAGATACGCAGTATTTT. Drawing the rest from reference TRBV19 and TRBJ2-3, the complete variable domain is DGGITQSPKYLFRKEGQNVTLSCEQNLNHDAMYWYRQDPGQGLRLIYYSQIVNDFQKGDIAEGYSVSREKKESFPLTVTSAQKNPTAFYLCASSMSDFTDTQYFGPGTRLTVL.

This clone was seen only a few times. The J gene is TRBJ1-4, the V gene TRBV10-3; TRBD1 aligns across 9 bases. With 2 bases clipped from V and 6 bases from J, the junction kept 4 bases outside the gene matches. This CDR3 region has 15 residues. Per the germline V gene, CDR1 is ENHRY and CDR2 is SYGVKD. In nucleotides, the CDR3 is TGTGCCATCAGTGAGCCGGGACAGGGTGATGAAAAACTGTTTTTT. Its translation is CAISEPGQGDEKLFF.

This clone was counted once. Other nucleotide sequences from this sample produce the same CDR3. The chain has TRBV9 and TRBJ2-3; D not certain. V gave up 2 bases and J gave up 0 bases, with 4 bases separating them. The CDR3 totals 13 residues. Germline CDR1 reads SGDLS; CDR2 reads YYNGEE. The CDR3 spells CASSVSSTDTQYF. DNA of the CDR3: TGTGCCAGCAGCGTTTCTAGCACAGATACGCAGTATTTT.

This chain connects TRBV27 to TRBJ1-1; tentatively, D is TRBD1 (5 bases). This CDR3 spans 16 amino acids. Deletions cut 1 base from V and 4 bases from J, with 16 bases between. Germline loops: CDR1 MNHEY, CDR2 SMNVEV (reference sequence). The CDR3 region is CASSLFQGGDSTEAFF. Here the CDR3 DNA reads TGTGCCAGCAGTTTATTCCAGGGAGGAGACAGCACTGAAGCTTTCTTT.

This chain uses TRBV7-8 with TRBJ2-7; D uncertain. V was clipped by 5 bases and J by 5 bases, with 22 bases between them. The CDR3 covers 16 residues. Germline CDR1 SGHVS, CDR2 FQNEAQ. The CDR3 loop is CASSPHPGPRPDEQYF. The CDR3 DNA is TGTGCCAGCAGCCCCCACCCTGGGCCACGACCAGACGAGCAGTACTTC.

This CDR3 is CASSPASTADNEQFF. The CDR3 nucleotides read TGTGCCAGCTCACCTGCTAGCACGGCGGACAATGAGCAGTTCTTC. The V gene is TRBV18, the J gene TRBJ2-1, with D possibly matching TRBD2 (5 bases). V lost 3 bases to trimming and J lost 5 bases, with 14 bases between them. The CDR3 sequence is 15 residues long. Looked up from germline, CDR1 is KGHSH and CDR2 is LQKENI.

This chain connects TRBV9 to TRBJ2-2, with 11 bases identical to TRBD1. The junction had 5 bases not matched to a gene; V was cut back by 7 bases and J by 6 bases. CDR1 SGDLS and CDR2 YYNGEE come from the germline V gene. The CDR3 contains 14 residues. The CDR3 spells CASGGQGAAGELFF. The CDR3 DNA is TGTGCCAGCGGAGGACAGGGGGCGGCCGGGGAGCTGTTTTTT.

This sequence joins TRBV30 and TRBJ1-2, with 7 bases aligning to TRBD1. The CDR3 has 13 residues. V lost 2 bases to trimming and J lost 5 bases; unmatched junction nucleotides: 5. Germline CDR1 and CDR2: GTSNPN and SVGIG (reference sequence). The CDR3: CAWSFSGGYGYTF. The CDR3 DNA sequence: TGTGCCTGGAGTTTTTCAGGGGGATATGGCTACACCTTC.

The J gene is TRBJ2-7, the V gene TRBV7-8, with D possibly TRBD1 on 5 matching bases. The length of the CDR3 is 15 residues. V was shortened by 4 bases and J by 5 bases, with 18 bases between the two germline ends. CDR1 is SGHVS and CDR2 is FQNEAQ in the germline V gene. The CDR3 here is CASSSVPLRVDEQYF. The CDR3 nucleotides are TGTGCCAGCAGCTCCGTACCGCTCAGGGTTGACGAGCAGTACTTC.